These T cell receptor beta chains were read from a single sample in a study of blood T cell repertoires in COVID-19. Libraries were prepared by immunoSEQ multiplex PCR; TCRdb keeps only in-frame clonotypes and omits some of them. The sample yields some 260,000 clones, under 90% seen once. Sequenced: peripheral blood. The receptors originated from a woman younger than 30 with acute or convalescent COVID-19. Each CDR3 is given without its conserved first and last residue.

TRBV10-1	TRBJ2-3	ASSKTGRTDTQY
TRBV13	TRBJ1-1	ASSFTGTGNTEAF
TRBV29-1	TRBJ2-3	SVDLAGVVIATDTQY
TRBV3-1/TRBV3-2	TRBJ1-1	ASSNFWDRNTEAF
TRBV18	TRBJ2-2	ASSPSLLPGELF
TRBV28	TRBJ2-7	ASSRGDSYYEQY
TRBV2	TRBJ2-3	ASSRGTTTDTQY
TRBV6-5	TRBJ1-4	ASSLLGGNGEKLF
TRBV7-2	TRBJ2-3	ASSVSGTSGSSVDTQY
TRBV5-1	TRBJ2-7	ASSLLLGASEQY
TRBV5-6	TRBJ2-7	ATRRLAVSYEQY
TRBV30	TRBJ2-1	AWSVAGGRLRTTGNEQF
TRBV30	TRBJ2-3	AWSSLSSATSSTDTQY
TRBV19	TRBJ2-1	ASSIDPTSGMANEQF
TRBV5-1	TRBJ2-7	ASTIGGLAGEYEQY
TRBV6-2/TRBV6-3	TRBJ1-3	ASSLNSGNTIY